Detailed here is one T cell receptor beta chain. The antigen is unknown. This PCR relied on a set of 60 Vbeta primers and 13 Jbeta primers. Clones were sequenced by immunoSEQ multiplex PCR, and TCRdb holds only the in-frame ones, with some missing. The sample includes 150,000 or so clones, around 80% of them seen just once. This entry belongs to a study of cytomegalovirus exposure and HLA in healthy donors. The study, taken as a whole, reports: In a later analysis, a missense DCLRE1C variant was linked to TCR beta V- and J-gene trimming. TCR sequences were mostly rare, though some public TCRs occurred in many donors.

The CDR3 spans 17 residues. Per the germline V gene, CDR1 is MNHEY and CDR2 is SMNVEV (reference sequence). V gave up 2 bases and J gave up 3 bases; unmatched junction bases: 6. The sequence derives from a woman aged 45-65 years in good health and CMV-seropositive. The sample taken for sequencing was PBMCs. This chain connects TRBV27 to TRBJ1-6; 8 bases align to TRBD1. The CDR3 region is CASSLGQGAFYNSPLHF. The CDR3 DNA follows: TGTGCCAGCAGTTTAGGTCAGGGGGCTTTCTATAATTCACCCCTCCACTTT.